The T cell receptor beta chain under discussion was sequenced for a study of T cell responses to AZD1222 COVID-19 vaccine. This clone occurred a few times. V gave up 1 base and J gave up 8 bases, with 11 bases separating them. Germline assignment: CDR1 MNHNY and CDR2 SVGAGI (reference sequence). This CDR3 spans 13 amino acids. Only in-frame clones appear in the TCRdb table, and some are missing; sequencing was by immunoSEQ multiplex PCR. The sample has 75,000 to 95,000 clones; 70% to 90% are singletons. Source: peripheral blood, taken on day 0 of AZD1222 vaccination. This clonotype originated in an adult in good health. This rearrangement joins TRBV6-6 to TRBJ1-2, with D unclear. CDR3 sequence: CASSYFSLGGYTF. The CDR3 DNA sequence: TGTGCCAGCAGTTACTTTTCCCTGGGGGGCTACACCTTC.